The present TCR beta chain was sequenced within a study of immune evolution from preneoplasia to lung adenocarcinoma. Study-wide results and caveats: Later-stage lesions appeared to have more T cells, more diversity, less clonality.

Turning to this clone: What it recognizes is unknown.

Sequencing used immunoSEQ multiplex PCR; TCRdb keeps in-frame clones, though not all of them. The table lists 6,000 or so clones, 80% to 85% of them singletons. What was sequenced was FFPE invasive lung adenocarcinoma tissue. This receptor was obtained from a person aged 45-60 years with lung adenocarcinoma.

The DNA of the CDR3 is TGTGCCAGCAGTTCCGCCGGGGCTCGAAATGAAAAACTGTTTTTT. It specifies CASSSAGARNEKLFF. The chain carries TRBV27 and TRBJ1-4; possible D gene TRBD1, 5 bases. Germline CDR1 and CDR2: MNHEY and SMNVEV (reference sequence). The CDR3 runs to 15 residues. Deletions cut 4 bases from V and 5 bases from J, with 14 bases between.